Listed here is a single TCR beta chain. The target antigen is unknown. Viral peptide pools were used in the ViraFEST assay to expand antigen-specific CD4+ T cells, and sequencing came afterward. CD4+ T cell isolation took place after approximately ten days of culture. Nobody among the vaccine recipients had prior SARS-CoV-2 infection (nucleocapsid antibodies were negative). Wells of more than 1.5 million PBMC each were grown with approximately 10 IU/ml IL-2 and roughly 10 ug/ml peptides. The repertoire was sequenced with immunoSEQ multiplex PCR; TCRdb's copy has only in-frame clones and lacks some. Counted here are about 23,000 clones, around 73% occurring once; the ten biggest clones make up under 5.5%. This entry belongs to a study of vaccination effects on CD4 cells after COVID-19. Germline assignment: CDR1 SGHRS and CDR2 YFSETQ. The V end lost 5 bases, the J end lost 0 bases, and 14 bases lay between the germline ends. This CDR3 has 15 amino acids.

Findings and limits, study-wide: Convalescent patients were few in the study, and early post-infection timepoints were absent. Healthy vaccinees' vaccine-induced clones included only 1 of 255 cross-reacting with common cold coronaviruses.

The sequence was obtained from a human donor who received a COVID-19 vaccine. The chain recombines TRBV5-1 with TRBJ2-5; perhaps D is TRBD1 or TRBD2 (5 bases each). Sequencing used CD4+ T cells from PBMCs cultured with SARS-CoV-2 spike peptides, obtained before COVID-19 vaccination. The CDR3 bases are TGCGCCAGCAGGCCTCGGGACCCCTACCAAGAGACCCAGTACTTC. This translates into CASRPRDPYQETQYF. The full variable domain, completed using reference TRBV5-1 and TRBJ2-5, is KAGVTQTPRYLIKTRGQQVTLSCSPISGHRSVSWYQQTPGQGLQFLFEYFSETQRNKGNFPGRFSGRQFSNSRSEMNVSTLELGDSALYLCASRPRDPYQETQYFGPGTRLLVL.